The T cell receptor beta chain under discussion was sequenced for a study of tumor-infiltrating lymphocytes in oesophageal squamous cell carcinoma. This clonotype has at least ten counts. V lost 1 base to trimming and J lost 5 bases; unmatched junction nucleotides: 4. Germline assignment: CDR1 SGHTA and CDR2 FQGNSA. The CDR3 spans 15 residues. MiXCR, applied by TCRdb to the PCR reads, yields one record per CDR3 protein. The sample consists of fewer than 20,000 distinct CDR3 sequences, roughly two fifths of them appearing once. The chain uses TRBV7-2 and TRBJ1-5; 8 nucleotides agree with TRBD1. The receptor's source is a male donor with esophageal squamous cell carcinoma. Sequenced: esophageal tumor tissue. The CDR3 DNA follows: TGTGCCAGCAGCTTAGAGCAGGGGGCGTATCAGCCCCAGCATTTT. Translation: CASSLEQGAYQPQHF.